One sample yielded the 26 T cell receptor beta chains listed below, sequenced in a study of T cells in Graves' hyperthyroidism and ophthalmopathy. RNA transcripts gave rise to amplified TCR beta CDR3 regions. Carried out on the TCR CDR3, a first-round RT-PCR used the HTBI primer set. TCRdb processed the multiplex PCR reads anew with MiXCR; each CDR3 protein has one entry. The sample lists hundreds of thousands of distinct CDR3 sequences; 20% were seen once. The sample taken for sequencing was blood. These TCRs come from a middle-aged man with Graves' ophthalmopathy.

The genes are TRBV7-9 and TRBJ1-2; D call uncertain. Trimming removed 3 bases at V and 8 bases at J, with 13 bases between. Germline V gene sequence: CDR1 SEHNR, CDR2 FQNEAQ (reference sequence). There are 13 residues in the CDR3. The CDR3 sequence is CASSFASMSGYTF. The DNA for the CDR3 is TGTGCCAGCAGCTTCGCGAGCATGAGCGGCTACACCTTC.

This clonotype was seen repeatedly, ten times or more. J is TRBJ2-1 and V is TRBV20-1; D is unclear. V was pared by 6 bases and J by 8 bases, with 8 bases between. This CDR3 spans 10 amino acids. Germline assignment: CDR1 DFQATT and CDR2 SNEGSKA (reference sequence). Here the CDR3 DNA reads TGCAGTGCAAAACAGTATGAGCAGTTCTTC. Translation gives CSAKQYEQFF.

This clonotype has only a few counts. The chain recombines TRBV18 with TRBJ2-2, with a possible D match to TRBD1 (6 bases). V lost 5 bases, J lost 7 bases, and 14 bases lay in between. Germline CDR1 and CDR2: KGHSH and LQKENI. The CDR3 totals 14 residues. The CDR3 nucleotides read TGTGCCAGCTCAGAAAACACAGGGAGCGGGGAGCTGTTTTTT. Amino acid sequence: CASSENTGSGELFF. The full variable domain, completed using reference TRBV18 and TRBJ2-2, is NAGVMQNPRHLVRRRGQEARLRCSPMKGHSHVYWYRQLPEEGLKFMVYLQKENIIDESGMPKERFSAEFPKEGPSILRIQQVVRGDSAAYFCASSENTGSGELFFGEGSRLTVL.

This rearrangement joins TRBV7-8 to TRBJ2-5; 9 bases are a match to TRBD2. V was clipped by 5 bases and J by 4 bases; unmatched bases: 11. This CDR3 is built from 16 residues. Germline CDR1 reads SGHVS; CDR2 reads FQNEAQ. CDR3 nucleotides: TGTGCCAGCAGCCCCGAGCGGGGGGTCTTAGGAGAGACCCAGTACTTC. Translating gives CASSPERGVLGETQYF.

The CDR3 DNA reads TGCAGCGTTGATCGGAACAGGGAACTTAGGGAGCTGTTTTTT. It specifies CSVDRNRELRELFF. The V call is TRBV29-1, the J call TRBJ2-2; tentative D call: TRBD1 (6 bases). Germline V gene lookup returns CDR1 SQVTM and CDR2 ANQGSEA. V was clipped by 3 bases and J by 9 bases, with 17 bases between them. This CDR3 region has 14 residues.

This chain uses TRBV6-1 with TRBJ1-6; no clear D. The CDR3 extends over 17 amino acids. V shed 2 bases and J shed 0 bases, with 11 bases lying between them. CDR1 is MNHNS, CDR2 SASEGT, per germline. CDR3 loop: CASSEIRQSSYNSPLHF. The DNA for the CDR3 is TGTGCCAGCAGTGAAATTCGTCAGAGCTCCTATAATTCACCCCTCCACTTT.

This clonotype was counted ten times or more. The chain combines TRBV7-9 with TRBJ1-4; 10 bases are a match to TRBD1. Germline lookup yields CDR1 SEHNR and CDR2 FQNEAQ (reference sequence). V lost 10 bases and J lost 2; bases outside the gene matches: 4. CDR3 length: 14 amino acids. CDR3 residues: CATATGGTNEKLFF. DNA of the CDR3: TGTGCCACTGCGACAGGGGGCACTAATGAAAAACTGTTTTTT.

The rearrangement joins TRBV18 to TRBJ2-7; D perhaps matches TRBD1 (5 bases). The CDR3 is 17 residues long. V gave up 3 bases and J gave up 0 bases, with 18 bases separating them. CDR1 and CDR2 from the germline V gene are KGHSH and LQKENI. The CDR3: CASSPGMGQRSSYEQYF. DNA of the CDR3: TGTGCCAGCTCACCCGGAATGGGGCAGAGGAGCTCCTACGAGCAGTACTTC.

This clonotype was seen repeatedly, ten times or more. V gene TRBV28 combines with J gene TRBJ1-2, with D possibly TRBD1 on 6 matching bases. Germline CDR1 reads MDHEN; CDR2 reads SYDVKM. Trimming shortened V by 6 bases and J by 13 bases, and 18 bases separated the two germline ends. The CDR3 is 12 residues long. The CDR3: CASRRGEFPFTF. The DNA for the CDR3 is TGTGCCAGCAGGAGGGGGGAGTTTCCCTTCACCTTC.

This CDR3 reads CASSPLEGGQYF. CDR3 in DNA: TGTGCCAGCTCACCCCTCGAGGGCGGGCAGTACTTC. The chain joins TRBV18 to TRBJ2-7; tentatively, D is TRBD2 (5 bases). Per germline, CDR1 KGHSH and CDR2 LQKENI. This CDR3 comprises 12 residues. Trimming left V 3 bases short and J 9 bases short, with 12 bases between.

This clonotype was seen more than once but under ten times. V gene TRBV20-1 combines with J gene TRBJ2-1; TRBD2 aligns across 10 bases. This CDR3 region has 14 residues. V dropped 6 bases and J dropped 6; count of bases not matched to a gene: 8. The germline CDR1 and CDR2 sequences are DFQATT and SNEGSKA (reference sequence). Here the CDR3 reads CSANPGLAVNEQFF. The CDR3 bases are TGCAGTGCAAACCCCGGACTAGCGGTCAATGAGCAGTTCTTC.

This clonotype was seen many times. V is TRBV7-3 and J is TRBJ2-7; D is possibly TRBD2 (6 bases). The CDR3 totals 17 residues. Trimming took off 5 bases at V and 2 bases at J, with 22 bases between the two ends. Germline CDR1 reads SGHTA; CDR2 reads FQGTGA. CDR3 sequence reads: CASSRRDSKLAPYEQYF. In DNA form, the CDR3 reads TGTGCCAGCAGCCGGCGGGACTCCAAGTTAGCACCCTACGAGCAGTACTTC.

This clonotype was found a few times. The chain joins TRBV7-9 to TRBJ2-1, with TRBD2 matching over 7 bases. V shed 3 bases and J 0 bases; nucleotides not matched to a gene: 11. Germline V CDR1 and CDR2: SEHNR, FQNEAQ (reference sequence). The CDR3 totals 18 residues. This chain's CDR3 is CASSLRELTSPSYNEQFF. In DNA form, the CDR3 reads TGTGCCAGCAGCTTGCGGGAGCTGACTAGCCCCTCCTACAATGAGCAGTTCTTC. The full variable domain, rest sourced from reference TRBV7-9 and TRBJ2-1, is DTGVSQNPRHKITKRGQNVTFRCDPISEHNRLYWYRQTLGQGPEFLTYFQNEAQLEKSRLLSDRFSAERPKGSFSTLEIQRTEQGDSAMYLCASSLRELTSPSYNEQFFGPGTRLTVL.

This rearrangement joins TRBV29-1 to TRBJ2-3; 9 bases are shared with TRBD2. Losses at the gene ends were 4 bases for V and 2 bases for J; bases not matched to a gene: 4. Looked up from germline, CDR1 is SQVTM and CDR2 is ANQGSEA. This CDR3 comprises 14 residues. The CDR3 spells CSVVPSGTTDTQYF. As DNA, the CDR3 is TGCAGCGTTGTGCCTAGCGGGACCACAGATACGCAGTATTTT.

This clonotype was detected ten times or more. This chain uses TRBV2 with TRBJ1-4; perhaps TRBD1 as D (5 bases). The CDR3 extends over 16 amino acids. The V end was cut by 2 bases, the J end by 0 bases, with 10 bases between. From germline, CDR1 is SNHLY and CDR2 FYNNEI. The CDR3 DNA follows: TGTGCCAGCAGTGAAAGGGGCCCTGCAACTAATGAAAAACTGTTTTTT. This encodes CASSERGPATNEKLFF.

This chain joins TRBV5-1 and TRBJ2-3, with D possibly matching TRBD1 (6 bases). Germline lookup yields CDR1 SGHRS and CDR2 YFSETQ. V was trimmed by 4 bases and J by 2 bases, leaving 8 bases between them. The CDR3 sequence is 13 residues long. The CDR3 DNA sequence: TGCGCCAGCAGCAGGGACAACACAGATACGCAGTATTTT. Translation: CASSRDNTDTQYF.

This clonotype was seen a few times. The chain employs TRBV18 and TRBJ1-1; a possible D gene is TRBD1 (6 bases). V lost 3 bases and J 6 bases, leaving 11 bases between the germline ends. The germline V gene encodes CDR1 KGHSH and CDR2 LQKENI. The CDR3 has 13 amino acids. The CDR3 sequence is CASSPTGAPEAFF. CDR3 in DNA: TGTGCCAGCTCACCGACGGGGGCCCCTGAAGCTTTCTTT. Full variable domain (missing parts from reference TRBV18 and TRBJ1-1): NAGVMQNPRHLVRRRGQEARLRCSPMKGHSHVYWYRQLPEEGLKFMVYLQKENIIDESGMPKERFSAEFPKEGPSILRIQQVVRGDSAAYFCASSPTGAPEAFFGQGTRLTVV.

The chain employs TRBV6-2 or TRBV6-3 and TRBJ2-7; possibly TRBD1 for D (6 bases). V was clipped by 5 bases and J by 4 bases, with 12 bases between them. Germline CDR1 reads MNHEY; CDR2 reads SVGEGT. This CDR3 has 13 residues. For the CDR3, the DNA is TGTGCCAGCAGTGCCGGGACACTGTACGAGCAGTACTTC. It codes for CASSAGTLYEQYF.

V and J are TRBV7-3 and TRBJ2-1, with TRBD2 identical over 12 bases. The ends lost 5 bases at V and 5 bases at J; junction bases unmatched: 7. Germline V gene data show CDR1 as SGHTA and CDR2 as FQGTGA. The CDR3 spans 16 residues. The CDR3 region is CASSGPSGRANNEQFF. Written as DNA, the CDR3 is TGTGCCAGCAGCGGCCCTAGCGGGAGGGCGAACAATGAGCAGTTCTTC.

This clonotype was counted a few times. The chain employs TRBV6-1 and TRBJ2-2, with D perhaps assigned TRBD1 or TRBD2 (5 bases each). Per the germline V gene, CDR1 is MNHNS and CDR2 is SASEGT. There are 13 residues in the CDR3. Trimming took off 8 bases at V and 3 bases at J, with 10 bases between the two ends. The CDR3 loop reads CASPEGYTGELFF. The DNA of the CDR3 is TGTGCCAGCCCTGAGGGGTACACCGGGGAGCTGTTTTTT.

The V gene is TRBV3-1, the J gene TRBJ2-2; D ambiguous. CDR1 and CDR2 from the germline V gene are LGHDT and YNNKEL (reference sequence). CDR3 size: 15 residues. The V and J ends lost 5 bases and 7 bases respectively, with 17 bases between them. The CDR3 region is CASSELRAAIGELFF. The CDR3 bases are TGTGCCAGCAGCGAGCTCCGGGCAGCCATCGGGGAGCTGTTTTTT.

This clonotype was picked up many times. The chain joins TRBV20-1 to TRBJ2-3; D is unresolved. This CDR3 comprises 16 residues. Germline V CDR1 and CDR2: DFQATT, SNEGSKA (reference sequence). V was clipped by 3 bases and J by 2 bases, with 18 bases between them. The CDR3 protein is CSASLQARSSTDTQYF. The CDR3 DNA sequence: TGCAGTGCTAGTCTTCAAGCCAGGTCATCCACAGATACGCAGTATTTT.

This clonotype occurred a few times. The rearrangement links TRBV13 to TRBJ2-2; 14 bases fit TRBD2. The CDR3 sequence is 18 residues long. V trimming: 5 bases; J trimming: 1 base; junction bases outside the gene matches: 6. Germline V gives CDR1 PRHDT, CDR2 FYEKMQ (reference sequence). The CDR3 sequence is CASSQTSGRAGNTGELFF. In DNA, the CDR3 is TGTGCCAGCAGCCAGACTAGCGGGAGGGCCGGGAACACCGGGGAGCTGTTTTTT.

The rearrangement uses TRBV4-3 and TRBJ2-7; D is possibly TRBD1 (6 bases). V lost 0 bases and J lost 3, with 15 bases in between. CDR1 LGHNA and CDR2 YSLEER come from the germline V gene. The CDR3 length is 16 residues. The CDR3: CASSQDLGTPFYEQYF. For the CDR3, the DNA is TGCGCCAGCAGCCAAGATCTGGGGACACCCTTCTACGAGCAGTACTTC.

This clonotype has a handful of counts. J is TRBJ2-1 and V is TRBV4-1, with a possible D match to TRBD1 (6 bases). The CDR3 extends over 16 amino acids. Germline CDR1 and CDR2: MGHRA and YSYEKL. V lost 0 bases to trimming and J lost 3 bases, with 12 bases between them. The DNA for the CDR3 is TGCGCCAGCAGCCAAGATAGGCCCAGGGGCTACAATGAGCAGTTCTTC. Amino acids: CASSQDRPRGYNEQFF.

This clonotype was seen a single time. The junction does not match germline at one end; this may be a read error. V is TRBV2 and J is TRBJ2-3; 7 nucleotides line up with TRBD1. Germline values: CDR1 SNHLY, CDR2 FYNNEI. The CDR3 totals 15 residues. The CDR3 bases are TGTGGCAGCAGTCTCCAGGGGGTGAGCACAGATACGCAGTATTTT. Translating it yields CGSSLQGVSTDTQYF.